The 6 T cell receptor beta chains listed next were all sequenced from one sample in a study of shared clonotypes between healthy human individuals. Naive CD8 populations comprised CD45RO-negative cells positively selected for CCR7, excluding terminally differentiated effector memory CD45RA+ cells. The data were produced by immunoSEQ multiplex PCR, yet TCRdb's version contains in-frame clones alone and is incomplete. The table records a few hundred thousand clones, around 95% of them present only once. The sample consisted of naive CD8+ T cells sorted from blood. The receptor set was obtained from a woman younger than 45 in good health.

The V and J genes are TRBV20-1 and TRBJ1-1; D gene uncertain. The CDR3 has 11 residues. In germline, CDR1 is DFQATT, CDR2 SNEGSKA (reference sequence). Deletions cut 6 bases from V and 1 base from J, with 6 bases between. The CDR3 DNA is TGCAGTGCCGCAGCGAACACTGAAGCTTTCTTT. It encodes CSAAANTEAFF.

The CDR3 sequence: CASSPNAGEETQYF. In nucleotides, the CDR3 is TGTGCCAGCAGTCCGAACGCAGGGGAAGAGACCCAGTACTTC. The chain has TRBV28 and TRBJ2-5; maybe TRBD1 (6 bases). Germline V gene data show CDR1 as MDHEN and CDR2 as SYDVKM. V lost 5 bases to trimming and J lost 3 bases, with 13 bases between them. CDR3 length: 14 residues.

This chain joins TRBV19 and TRBJ2-7, with D unclear. Trimming took 1 base from V and 3 from J, leaving 10 bases between them. The CDR3 has 14 residues. Germline V lookup: CDR1 LNHDA, CDR2 SQIVND (reference sequence). The CDR3 reads CASSIAARSYEQYF. The CDR3 DNA reads TGTGCCAGTAGTATAGCGGCCAGAAGCTACGAGCAGTACTTC.

This chain uses TRBV7-2 with TRBJ1-3; D gene unclear. The CDR3 runs to 11 residues. Germline-derived CDR1 and CDR2 are SGHTA and FQGNSA. Trimming removed 8 bases at V and 4 bases at J, with 6 bases between. The CDR3 protein is CASLRGNTIYF. CDR3 nucleotides: TGTGCCAGCCTGCGGGGAAACACCATATATTTT.

The V and J genes are TRBV9 and TRBJ1-2; TRBD1 matches 8 bases. Germline V gene lookup returns CDR1 SGDLS and CDR2 YYNGEE. This CDR3 region has 16 residues. Trimming cost V 0 bases and J 3 bases; bases outside gene matches: 7. The CDR3 loop reads CASSVEGQEDDYGYTF. For the CDR3, the DNA is TGTGCCAGCAGCGTAGAGGGACAGGAGGATGACTATGGCTACACCTTC.

The chain combines TRBV4-1 with TRBJ2-2, with 14 bases that match TRBD2. Germline V lookup: CDR1 MGHRA, CDR2 YSYEKL. CDR3 length: 16 residues. J lost 8 bases, V lost 4 bases, and 6 bases had no gene match. The CDR3 sequence: CASSLGLAGASGELFF. The CDR3 nucleotides read TGCGCCAGCAGCCTGGGACTAGCGGGAGCTTCTGGGGAGCTGTTTTTT.